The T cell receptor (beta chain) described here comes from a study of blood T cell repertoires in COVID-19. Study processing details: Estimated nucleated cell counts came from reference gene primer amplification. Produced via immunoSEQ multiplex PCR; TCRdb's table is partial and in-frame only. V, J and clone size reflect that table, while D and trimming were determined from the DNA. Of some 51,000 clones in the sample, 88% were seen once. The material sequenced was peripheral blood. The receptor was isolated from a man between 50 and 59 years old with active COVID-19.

DNA of the CDR3: TGCGCCAGCAGCCAAGCCCGGCTAGCGCAGGAGCTGTTTTTT. This codes for CASSQARLAQELFF. This sequence joins TRBV4-1 and TRBJ2-2; weak D call: TRBD2 (6 bases). Germline-derived CDR1 and CDR2 are MGHRA and YSYEKL. The V end lost 1 base, the J end lost 10 bases, and 13 bases lay between the germline ends. The CDR3 runs to 14 residues.